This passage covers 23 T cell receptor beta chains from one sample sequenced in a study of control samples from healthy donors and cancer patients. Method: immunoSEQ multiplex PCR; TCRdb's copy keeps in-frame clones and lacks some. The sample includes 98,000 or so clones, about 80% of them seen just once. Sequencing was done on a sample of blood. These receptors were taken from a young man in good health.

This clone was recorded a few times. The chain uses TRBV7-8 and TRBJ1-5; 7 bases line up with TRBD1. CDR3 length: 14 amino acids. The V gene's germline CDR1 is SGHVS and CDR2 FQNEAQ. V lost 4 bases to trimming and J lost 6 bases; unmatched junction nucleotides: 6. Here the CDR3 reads CASSSLTGSQPQHF. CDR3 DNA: TGTGCCAGCAGCTCATTGACAGGGAGTCAGCCCCAGCATTTT.

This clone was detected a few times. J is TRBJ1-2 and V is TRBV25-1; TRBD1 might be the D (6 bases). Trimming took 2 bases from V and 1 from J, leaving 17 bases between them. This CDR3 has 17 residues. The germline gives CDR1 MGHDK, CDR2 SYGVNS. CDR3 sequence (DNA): TGTGCCAGCAGTGAAGAGGGGGTTAGGGGTATTAACTATGGCTACACCTTC. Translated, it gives CASSEEGVRGINYGYTF.

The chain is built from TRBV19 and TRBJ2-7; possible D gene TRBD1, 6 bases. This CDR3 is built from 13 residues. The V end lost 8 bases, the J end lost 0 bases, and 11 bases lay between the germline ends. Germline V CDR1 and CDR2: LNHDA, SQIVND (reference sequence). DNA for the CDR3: TGTGCCAGTGGAACAGGGTCCTCCTACGAGCAGTACTTC. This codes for CASGTGSSYEQYF.

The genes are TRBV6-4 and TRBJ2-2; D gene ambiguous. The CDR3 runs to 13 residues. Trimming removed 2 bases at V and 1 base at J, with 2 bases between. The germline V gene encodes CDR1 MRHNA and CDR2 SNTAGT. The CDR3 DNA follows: TGTGCCAGCAGTGACAAGAACACCGGGGAGCTGTTTTTT. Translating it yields CASSDKNTGELFF.

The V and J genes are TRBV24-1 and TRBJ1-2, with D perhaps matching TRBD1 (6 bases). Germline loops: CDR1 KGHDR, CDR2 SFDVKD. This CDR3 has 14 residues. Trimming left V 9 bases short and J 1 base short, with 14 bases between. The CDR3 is CATAPTGINYGYTF. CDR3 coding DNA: TGTGCCACCGCGCCCACAGGGATTAACTATGGCTACACCTTC.

CDR3: CAWSVLSNTEAFF. Written as DNA, the CDR3 is TGTGCCTGGAGTGTCTTGTCAAACACTGAAGCTTTCTTT. This chain uses TRBV30 with TRBJ1-1; D unresolved. V lost 0 bases and J lost 2, with 7 bases in between. The CDR3 is 13 amino acids. The V gene's germline CDR1 is GTSNPN and CDR2 SVGIG (reference sequence).

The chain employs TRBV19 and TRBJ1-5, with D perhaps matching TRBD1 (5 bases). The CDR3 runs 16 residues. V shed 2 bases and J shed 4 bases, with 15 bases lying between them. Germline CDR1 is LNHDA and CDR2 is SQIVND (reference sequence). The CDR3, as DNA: TGTGCCAGTAGTATAAACCAGGGCCCGTCGAATCAGCCCCAGCATTTT. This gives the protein CASSINQGPSNQPQHF. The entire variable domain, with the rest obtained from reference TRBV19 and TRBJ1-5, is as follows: DGGITQSPKYLFRKEGQNVTLSCEQNLNHDAMYWYRQDPGQGLRLIYYSQIVNDFQKGDIAEGYSVSREKKESFPLTVTSAQKNPTAFYLCASSINQGPSNQPQHFGDGTRLSIL.

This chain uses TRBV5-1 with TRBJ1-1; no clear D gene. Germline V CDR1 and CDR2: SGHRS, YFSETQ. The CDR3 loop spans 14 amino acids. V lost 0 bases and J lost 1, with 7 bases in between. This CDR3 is CASSLEAGNTEAFF. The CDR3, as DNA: TGCGCCAGCAGCTTGGAGGCAGGGAACACTGAAGCTTTCTTT.

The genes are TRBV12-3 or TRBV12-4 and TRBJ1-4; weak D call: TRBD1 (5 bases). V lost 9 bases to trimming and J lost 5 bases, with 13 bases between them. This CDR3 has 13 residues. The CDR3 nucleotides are TGTGCCAGTGCCAGGGTGGGAAATGAAAAACTGTTTTTT. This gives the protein CASARVGNEKLFF.

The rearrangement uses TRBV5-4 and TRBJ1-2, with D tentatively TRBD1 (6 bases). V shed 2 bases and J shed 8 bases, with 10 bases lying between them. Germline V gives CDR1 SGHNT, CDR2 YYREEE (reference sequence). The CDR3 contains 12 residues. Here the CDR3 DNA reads TGTGCCAGCAGCTTATACAGGGAGGGCTACACCTTC. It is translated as CASSLYREGYTF.

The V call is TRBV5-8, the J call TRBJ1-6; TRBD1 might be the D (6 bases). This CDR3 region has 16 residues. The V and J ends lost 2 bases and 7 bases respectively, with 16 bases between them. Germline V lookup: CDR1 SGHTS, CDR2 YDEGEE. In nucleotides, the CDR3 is TGTGCCAGCAGCTTTACTCGACAGGTTTTAAATTCACCCCTCCACTTT. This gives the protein CASSFTRQVLNSPLHF.

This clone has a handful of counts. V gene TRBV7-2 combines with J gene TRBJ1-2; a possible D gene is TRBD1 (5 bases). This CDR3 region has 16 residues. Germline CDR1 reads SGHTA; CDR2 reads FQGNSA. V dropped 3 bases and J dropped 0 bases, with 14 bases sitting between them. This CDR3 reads CASSFSRDGANYGYTF. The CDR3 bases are TGTGCCAGCAGCTTTTCTCGGGACGGAGCTAACTATGGCTACACCTTC.

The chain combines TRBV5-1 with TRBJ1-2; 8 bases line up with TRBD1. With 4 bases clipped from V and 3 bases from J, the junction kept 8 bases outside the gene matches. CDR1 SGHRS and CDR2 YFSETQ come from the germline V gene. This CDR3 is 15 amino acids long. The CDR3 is CASSMDRVEDYGYTF. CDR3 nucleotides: TGCGCCAGCAGCATGGACAGGGTCGAGGACTATGGCTACACCTTC.

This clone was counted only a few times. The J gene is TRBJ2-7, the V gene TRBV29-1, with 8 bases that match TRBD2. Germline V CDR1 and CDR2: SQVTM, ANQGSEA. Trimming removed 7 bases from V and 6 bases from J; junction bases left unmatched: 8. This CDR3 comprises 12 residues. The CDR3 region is CSDREGLIEQYV. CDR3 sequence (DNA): TGCAGCGACCGGGAGGGGTTAATCGAGCAGTACGTC.

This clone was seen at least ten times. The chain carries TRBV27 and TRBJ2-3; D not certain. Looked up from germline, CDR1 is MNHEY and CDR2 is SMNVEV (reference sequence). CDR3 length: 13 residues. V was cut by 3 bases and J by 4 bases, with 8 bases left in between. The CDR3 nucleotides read TGTGCCAGCAGTTTCACGGTTGCAGATACGCAGTATTTT. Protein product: CASSFTVADTQYF.

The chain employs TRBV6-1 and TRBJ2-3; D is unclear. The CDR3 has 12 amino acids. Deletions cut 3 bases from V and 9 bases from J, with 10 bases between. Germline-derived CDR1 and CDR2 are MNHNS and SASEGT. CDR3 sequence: CASSDTLLTQYF. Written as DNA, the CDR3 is TGTGCCAGCAGTGACACCCTCCTAACGCAGTATTTT.

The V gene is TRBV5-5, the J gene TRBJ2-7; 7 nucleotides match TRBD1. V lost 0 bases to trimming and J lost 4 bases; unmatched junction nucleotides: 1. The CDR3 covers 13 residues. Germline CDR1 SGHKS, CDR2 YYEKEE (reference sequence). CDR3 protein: CASSLDRGYEQYF. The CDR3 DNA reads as TGTGCCAGCAGCTTGGACAGGGGTTACGAGCAGTACTTC.

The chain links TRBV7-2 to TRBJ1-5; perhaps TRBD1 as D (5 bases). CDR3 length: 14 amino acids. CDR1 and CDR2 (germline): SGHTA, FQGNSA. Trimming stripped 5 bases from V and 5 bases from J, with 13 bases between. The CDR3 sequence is CASSASDSYQPQHF. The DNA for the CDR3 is TGTGCCAGCAGCGCAAGTGACAGTTATCAGCCCCAGCATTTT.

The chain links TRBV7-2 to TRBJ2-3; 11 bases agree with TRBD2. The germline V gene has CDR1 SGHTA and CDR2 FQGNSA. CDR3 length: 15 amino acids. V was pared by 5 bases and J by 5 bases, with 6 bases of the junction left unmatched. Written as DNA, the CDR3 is TGTGCCAGCAGCACGAAACTAGCGGGGGTAGATACGCAGTATTTT. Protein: CASSTKLAGVDTQYF.

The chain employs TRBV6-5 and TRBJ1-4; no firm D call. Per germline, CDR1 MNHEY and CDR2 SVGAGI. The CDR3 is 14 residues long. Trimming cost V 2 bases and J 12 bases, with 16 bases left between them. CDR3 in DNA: TGTGCCAGCAGTTACGGACGGGGTCGGGGAGAACTGTTTTTT. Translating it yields CASSYGRGRGELFF.

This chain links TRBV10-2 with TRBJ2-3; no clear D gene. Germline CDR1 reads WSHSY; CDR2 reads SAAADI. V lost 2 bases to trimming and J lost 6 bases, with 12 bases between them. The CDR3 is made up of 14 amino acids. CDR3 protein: CASSENSPPDTQYF. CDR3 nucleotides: TGCGCCAGCAGTGAGAATAGCCCCCCGGATACGCAGTATTTT.

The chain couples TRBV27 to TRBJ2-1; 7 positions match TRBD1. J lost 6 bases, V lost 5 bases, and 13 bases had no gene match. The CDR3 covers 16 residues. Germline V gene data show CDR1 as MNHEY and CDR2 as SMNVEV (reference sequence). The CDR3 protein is CASSTLGDRGGNEQFF. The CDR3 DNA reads TGTGCCAGCAGTACCTTAGGGGACAGAGGGGGCAATGAGCAGTTCTTC.

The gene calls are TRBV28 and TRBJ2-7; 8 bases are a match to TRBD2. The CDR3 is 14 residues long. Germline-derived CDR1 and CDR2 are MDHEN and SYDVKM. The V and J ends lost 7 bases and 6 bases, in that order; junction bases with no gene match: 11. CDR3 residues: CASNRAGVGAEQYF. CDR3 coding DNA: TGTGCCAGCAACCGAGCGGGGGTAGGGGCCGAGCAGTACTTC.